Below, 16 T cell receptor beta chains from the same sample are listed, as sequenced in a study of type 1 regulatory T cells. For these TCRs, the target antigens are not known. TCRdb recomputed calls from the reads with MiXCR, one row per CDR3 protein. The table has roughly 71,000 distinct CDR3 sequences, around 68% seen once; the top ten hold about 8%. The sample consisted of cultured T cells, either the whole culture or a sorted T cell fraction (not recorded which). The subset here: Tr1-enriched cell product generated in vitro against host alloantigens. These receptors were obtained from a human donor in good health.

This clonotype was observed a few times. V is TRBV29-1 and J is TRBJ2-3; D might be TRBD2 (6 bases). This CDR3 is built from 13 residues. Trimming cost V 4 bases and J 4 bases, with 12 bases left between them. Germline V gene sequence: CDR1 SQVTM, CDR2 ANQGSEA. CDR3 sequence: CSVAAGSADTQYF. DNA for the CDR3: TGCAGCGTTGCGGCGGGATCTGCAGATACGCAGTATTTT.

Only one count was recorded for this clonotype. The V and J genes are TRBV4-1 and TRBJ2-1; 8 bases are shared with TRBD2. Germline V gene sequence: CDR1 MGHRA, CDR2 YSYEKL. Unmatched junction bases numbered 3, after V lost 0 bases and J lost 2 bases. CDR3 length: 16 residues. The CDR3 nucleotides are TGCGCCAGCAGCCAAGAAGCGGGGGCCACCTACAATGAGCAGTTCTTC. Its translation is CASSQEAGATYNEQFF.

The DNA for the CDR3 is TGTGCCAGCAGCTCCGCCGTAGGCGAGCAGTACTTC. It yields the protein CASSSAVGEQYF. The V gene is TRBV7-9, the J gene TRBJ2-7; unclear D gene. V lost 4 bases and J lost 6, with 10 bases in between. CDR1 is SEHNR, CDR2 FQNEAQ, per germline (reference sequence). This CDR3 is 12 amino acids long.

This clonotype occurred a few times. V usage is TRBV7-2 and J usage is TRBJ2-1; 13 bases are a match to TRBD2. Looked up from germline, CDR1 is SGHTA and CDR2 is FQGNSA. CDR3 length: 17 residues. After removal of 1 base from V and 4 bases from J, the junction contained 4 bases not matched to a gene. The CDR3 reads CASSLVLAGGLYNEQFF. The CDR3 nucleotides are TGTGCCAGCAGCTTAGTACTAGCGGGAGGGTTGTACAATGAGCAGTTCTTC.

This clonotype qualifies as medium-sized. The V call is TRBV7-2, the J call TRBJ2-4, with a weak D call TRBD2 (5 bases). The CDR3 has 13 residues. Between the trimmed V and J ends, which lost 7 bases and 8 bases, there was a span of 15 bases. The germline gives CDR1 SGHTA, CDR2 FQGNSA. The CDR3 sequence: CASTPRMEDIQYF. The CDR3 coding sequence is TGTGCCAGCACCCCAAGGATGGAGGACATTCAGTACTTC.

V gene TRBV7-9 combines with J gene TRBJ1-2; D is undetermined. CDR1 and CDR2 (germline): SEHNR, FQNEAQ (reference sequence). The CDR3 has 13 residues. V was pared by 7 bases and J by 6 bases, with 15 bases between. CDR3 nucleotide sequence: TGTGCCAGCACTAAGACTCCCCTGGATGGCTACACCTTC. This gives the protein CASTKTPLDGYTF.

The chain has TRBV20-1 and TRBJ2-5; tentatively, D is TRBD1 or TRBD2 (5 bases each). In germline, CDR1 is DFQATT, CDR2 SNEGSKA (reference sequence). V shed 3 bases and J shed 1 base, with 6 bases lying between them. CDR3 length equals 12 residues. CDR3 in amino acids: CSASGAQETQYF. CDR3 DNA: TGCAGTGCTAGCGGGGCCCAAGAGACCCAGTACTTC.

The chain joins TRBV3-1 to TRBJ1-2; no definite D call. This CDR3 has 12 residues. Germline V gene lookup returns CDR1 LGHDT and CDR2 YNNKEL (reference sequence). V was clipped by 2 bases and J by 6 bases, with 7 bases between them. The CDR3: CASSQSEDGYTF. CDR3 sequence (DNA): TGTGCCAGCAGCCAATCTGAGGATGGCTACACCTTC.

This chain joins TRBV11-2 and TRBJ1-2; TRBD1 is a possible D gene (5 bases). Per the germline V gene, CDR1 is SGHAT and CDR2 is FQNNGV. The length of the CDR3 is 13 residues. Trimming shortened V by 1 base and J by 6 bases, and 9 bases separated the two germline ends. The CDR3 DNA is TGTGCCAGCAGCTTAGGGGGGACTGATGGCTACACCTTC. This translates into CASSLGGTDGYTF.

The chain recombines TRBV27 with TRBJ2-1, with 12 nucleotides matching TRBD2. After removal of 4 bases from V and 4 bases from J, the junction contained 11 bases not matched to a gene. The CDR3 loop spans 18 amino acids. The germline V gene has CDR1 MNHEY and CDR2 SMNVEV (reference sequence). CDR3 nucleotides: TGTGCCAGCAGTTCCCCCGGACTAGCGGGATTAGTTTACAATGAGCAGTTCTTC. This encodes CASSSPGLAGLVYNEQFF.

The sample holds one count of this clonotype. The rearrangement joins TRBV20-1 to TRBJ2-2; 8 nucleotides line up with TRBD1. Germline trimming cut 5 bases from V and 2 bases from J; bases unmatched to any gene: 7. Germline loops: CDR1 DFQATT, CDR2 SNEGSKA (reference sequence). The CDR3 has 15 residues. The CDR3 is CSASTGVVNTGELFF. The DNA for the CDR3 is TGCAGTGCTTCGACAGGGGTAGTAAACACCGGGGAGCTGTTTTTT.

This clonotype turned up a few times. The rearrangement links TRBV27 to TRBJ2-1; D may be TRBD1 or TRBD2 (5 bases each). Germline V gene sequence: CDR1 MNHEY, CDR2 SMNVEV (reference sequence). This CDR3 is built from 16 residues. Trimming cost V 6 bases and J 0 bases, with 15 bases left between them. The CDR3 DNA is TGTGCCAGCAGCCTGCCGGGACCTCTCTCCTACAATGAGCAGTTCTTC. This translates into CASSLPGPLSYNEQFF.

Here the CDR3 DNA reads TGTGCCACCAGCAGAGACACTAGGACAGCCTATAATGAAAAACTGTTTTTT. It yields the protein CATSRDTRTAYNEKLFF. The chain has TRBV15 and TRBJ1-4; D may be TRBD1 (6 bases). The CDR3 is made up of 17 amino acids. Trimming removed 0 bases from V and 4 bases from J, with 15 bases in between. Per germline, CDR1 LNHNV and CDR2 YYDKDF (reference sequence).

The V and J genes are TRBV4-3 and TRBJ1-2; the D gene is possibly TRBD1 (5 bases). V was shortened by 0 bases and J by 5 bases, with 10 bases between the two germline ends. There are 14 residues in the CDR3. Looked up from germline, CDR1 is LGHNA and CDR2 is YSLEER. The CDR3 nucleotides are TGCGCCAGCAGCCAAGATCGCAGGGTGTATGGCTACACCTTC. This translates into CASSQDRRVYGYTF.

The chain carries TRBV2 and TRBJ2-2; perhaps TRBD1 as D (5 bases). CDR1 and CDR2 from the germline V gene are SNHLY and FYNNEI. The CDR3 is made up of 14 amino acids. V shed 5 bases and J shed 6 bases, with 13 bases lying between them. CDR3 DNA: TGTGCCAGCAGTACCCAGGGCTTCCCCGGGGAGCTGTTTTTT. Amino acid sequence: CASSTQGFPGELFF.

The chain has TRBV2 and TRBJ2-5, with TRBD2 identical over 7 bases. The CDR3 is 12 residues long. CDR1 is SNHLY, CDR2 FYNNEI, per germline. Losses at the gene ends were 8 bases for V and 4 bases for J; bases not matched to a gene: 4. This CDR3 reads CASGGLGETQYF. As DNA, the CDR3 is TGTGCCAGCGGAGGACTAGGAGAGACCCAGTACTTC.